This T cell receptor (beta chain) originates from a study of T-cell memory formation after mild COVID-19. Broader study findings: For second-wave clones that peaked at day 37, SARS-CoV-2 specificity went unverified. Contracting clones, day 15 to 85, had balanced CD4/CD8, and later expanders favored CD4+.

CDR1 is SEHNR, CDR2 FQNEAQ, per germline (reference sequence). This CDR3 region has 13 residues. V was trimmed by 3 bases and J by 5 bases, leaving 8 bases between them. The authors produced TCR alpha and TCR beta cDNA libraries with sample barcodes and UMIs by 5'RACE using constant-segment primers. A single record per CDR3 protein comes from TCRdb applying MiXCR to the 5' RACE reads. The sample records tens of thousands of distinct CDR3 sequences, approximately 6.8% being singletons. This clonotype was counted only a few times. Its target is not known. Sequenced input: PBMCs or a T cell subset sorted from them (not recorded which). The chain carries TRBV7-9 and TRBJ1-5, with D perhaps matching TRBD1 (5 bases). The source is a man younger than 35 who had mild COVID-19 (a few samples of this study predate the infection). Cell type and time point are not known. The CDR3 DNA is TGTGCCAGCAGCTTCCAGGGCCATCAGCCCCAGCATTTT. Its protein is CASSFQGHQPQHF.